This T cell receptor beta chain stems from a study of T cell responses to AZD1222 COVID-19 vaccine. Study findings and constraints: After two AZD1222 doses, spike-specific TCR breadth and depth rose versus day 0. Spike as a whole was targeted by vaccine-associated CD4 TCRs, dominant at 160-218 and 743-854. Only a handful of AZD1222 recipients, several in all, had baseline seropositivity. Possibly, clonal diversity was underestimated; donors were largely white British and included more females.

This clone was detected a few times. Its antigen is unknown. Germline-derived CDR1 and CDR2 are SGDLS and YYNGEE. This CDR3 spans 14 amino acids. The germline V and J ends were trimmed by 3 bases and 8 bases, with 17 bases remaining between them. Sequenced by immunoSEQ multiplex PCR; TCRdb stores in-frame clones only, minus some. The sample yields 100,000 to 150,000 clones, 80% to 90% seen once. The clonotype originates from an adult in good health. The source was peripheral blood, collected on day 0 of MenACWY control vaccination. The chain carries TRBV9 and TRBJ1-2, with D hard to call. CDR3 amino acids: CASSAELRSPGYTF. In nucleotides, the CDR3 is TGTGCCAGCAGCGCCGAGTTACGGTCCCCAGGCTACACCTTC. Combining the CDR3 with reference TRBV9 and TRBJ1-2 gives the whole variable domain DSGVTQTPKHLITATGQRVTLRCSPRSGDLSVYWYQQSLDQGLQFLIQYYNGEERAKGNILERFSAQQFPDLHSELNLSSLELGDSALYFCASSAELRSPGYTFGSGTRLTVV.